This T cell receptor (beta chain) was identified during a study of neurological immune-mediated disorders. Study conclusions and caveats: Multiple sclerosis was found to have the least TCR clonal expansion, below healthy controls, and HTLV-1-associated myelopathy the most.

CDR3 size: 15 residues. The germline V gene encodes CDR1 SGHTA and CDR2 FQGNSA. TCRdb passed the 5' RACE reads through MiXCR, listing each CDR3 protein once. Of 66,000 or so distinct CDR3 sequences listed, roughly 5.5% are singletons. At least ten counts were recorded for this clonotype. Its specificity is unknown. One end of the junction fails to match germline, which may point to a read error. The sample consisted of PBMCs. This receptor was identified in a woman aged 25 to 39 with multiple sclerosis. The J gene is TRBJ1-5, the V gene TRBV7-2; TRBD1 agrees at 7 bases. CDR3 bases: TGTGCCAGCAGCTTAGATCGGACAGGAAATCAGCCCCAGAATTTT. This codes for CASSLDRTGNQPQNF.